The 17 T cell receptor beta chains below all came from one sample that was sequenced in a study of blood T cell repertoires in COVID-19. Using immunoSEQ multiplex PCR, the repertoire was profiled, and TCRdb retains in-frame clones only, with some absent. The sample holds over 200,000 clones, roughly 85% seen once. The specimen was PBMCs or T cells enriched from blood (not recorded which). The receptors come from a middle-aged man who had recovered from COVID-19.

The rearrangement uses TRBV28 and TRBJ1-2; D perhaps matches TRBD1 (5 bases). V was pared by 6 bases and J by 6 bases, with 5 bases between. The CDR3 runs to 10 residues. The germline V gene encodes CDR1 MDHEN and CDR2 SYDVKM. Here the CDR3 DNA reads TGTGCCAGCAGAGGGGATGGCTACACCTTC. It specifies CASRGDGYTF.

This clone was picked up a small number of times. The rearrangement uses TRBV30 and TRBJ1-2, with 9 nucleotides matching TRBD1. This CDR3 is built from 10 residues. Germline V gene data show CDR1 as GTSNPN and CDR2 as SVGIG (reference sequence). Here the CDR3 reads CAADRGGYTF. The CDR3 DNA reads TGTGCAGCGGACAGGGGAGGCTACACCTTC.

The gene calls are TRBV28 and TRBJ1-5; possibly TRBD1 for D (5 bases). CDR3 length: 17 amino acids. Trimming cost V 2 bases and J 6 bases, with 20 bases left between them. The germline V gene encodes CDR1 MDHEN and CDR2 SYDVKM. CDR3 nucleotide sequence: TGTGCCAGCAGTTTAGGGGGGACTAAGGGATGGGGTCAGCCCCAGCATTTT. Its translation: CASSLGGTKGWGQPQHF.

The chain couples TRBV19 to TRBJ2-5; D possibly corresponds to TRBD1 (6 bases). Looked up from germline, CDR1 is LNHDA and CDR2 is SQIVND (reference sequence). The CDR3 covers 15 residues. The V end lost 5 bases, the J end lost 4 bases, and 17 bases lay between the germline ends. This chain's CDR3 is CASSAPGAGRETQYF. For the CDR3, the DNA is TGTGCCAGTAGTGCCCCAGGGGCAGGCCGAGAGACCCAGTACTTC.

This chain joins TRBV28 and TRBJ2-2; a weak D match, TRBD2 (5 bases). Germline CDR1 reads MDHEN; CDR2 reads SYDVKM. V was pared by 6 bases and J by 1 base, with 15 bases between. The CDR3 runs 16 residues. The DNA of the CDR3 is TGTGCCAGCAGGCCGGGAAACGTATTGAACACCGGGGAGCTGTTTTTT. It encodes CASRPGNVLNTGELFF.

This chain uses TRBV27 with TRBJ2-7, with 11 bases matching TRBD2. Germline lookup yields CDR1 MNHEY and CDR2 SMNVEV (reference sequence). This CDR3 is built from 17 residues. Trimming at V came to 6 bases and at J to 3 bases, leaving 13 bases not matched to a gene. CDR3 nucleotide sequence: TGTGCCAGCAGCCCAGCGGCGTTAGGACTAGCGGGCTACGAGCAGTACTTC. As protein: CASSPAALGLAGYEQYF.

The chain uses TRBV7-6 and TRBJ1-3, with D maybe TRBD1 (5 bases). Germline assignment: CDR1 SGHVS and CDR2 FNYEAQ. There are 16 residues in the CDR3. The V end lost 5 bases, the J end lost 2 bases, and 16 bases lay between the germline ends. The CDR3 sequence: CASSRAGISAGNTIYF. The CDR3, as DNA: TGTGCCAGCAGCCGGGCAGGGATTTCCGCTGGAAACACCATATATTTT.

This clone was counted between two and nine times. The gene calls are TRBV24-1 and TRBJ1-2; D call uncertain. Germline CDR1 KGHDR, CDR2 SFDVKD. The V gene lost 1 base and the J gene lost 8 bases, with 13 bases spanning the gap. CDR3 size: 14 residues. The CDR3 is CATSDFGEVEGYTF. Written as DNA, the CDR3 is TGTGCCACCAGTGATTTTGGCGAGGTAGAAGGCTACACCTTC.

The chain employs TRBV10-3 and TRBJ2-1, with TRBD2 matching over 13 bases. The CDR3 runs 16 residues. CDR1 and CDR2 from the germline V gene are ENHRY and SYGVKD. The junction had 4 bases not matched to a gene; V was cut back by 6 bases and J by 2 bases. DNA for the CDR3: TGTGCCATCAGCTCCGGGACTAGCGGGACCTACAATGAGCAGTTCTTC. It codes for CAISSGTSGTYNEQFF.

CDR3 sequence reads: CASSQNRDYNEQFF. Written as DNA, the CDR3 is TGCGCCAGCAGCCAGAACCGGGACTACAATGAGCAGTTCTTC. The chain carries TRBV4-3 and TRBJ2-1; D may be TRBD2 (5 bases). The CDR3 is 14 residues long. V was clipped by 3 bases and J by 3 bases, with 9 bases between them. Germline assignment: CDR1 LGHNA and CDR2 YSLEER.

V and J are TRBV10-3 and TRBJ2-7; 15 nucleotides line up with TRBD2. Germline values: CDR1 ENHRY, CDR2 SYGVKD. The CDR3 length is 19 residues. The ends lost 0 bases at V and 6 bases at J; junction bases unmatched: 12. CDR3 bases: TGTGCCATCAGTGAGTCGTTCGGACTAGCGGGAGGGCCGGGCGCCGAGCAGTACTTC. This encodes CAISESFGLAGGPGAEQYF.

V gene TRBV30 combines with J gene TRBJ2-6, with TRBD2 as a possible D gene (6 bases). V lost 1 base and J lost 0, with 16 bases in between. The germline V gene has CDR1 GTSNPN and CDR2 SVGIG (reference sequence). This CDR3 comprises 18 residues. The CDR3 loop reads CAWSARVRTNSGANVLTF. DNA for the CDR3: TGTGCCTGGAGTGCCCGGGTACGGACTAACTCTGGGGCCAACGTCCTGACTTTC.

The chain joins TRBV2 to TRBJ2-3; 10 positions agree with TRBD2. Germline CDR1 SNHLY, CDR2 FYNNEI. The CDR3 totals 16 residues. Trimming at V came to 7 bases and at J to 0 bases, leaving 7 bases not matched to a gene. Written as DNA, the CDR3 is TGTGCCAGCAAACTAGCGGGGACGACTAGCACAGATACGCAGTATTTT. This sequence encodes CASKLAGTTSTDTQYF.

CDR3 residues: CAWSWGGFENTIYF. The CDR3 nucleotides read TGTGCCTGGAGCTGGGGAGGATTTGAAAACACCATATATTTT. The chain recombines TRBV30 with TRBJ1-3; D gene uncertain. V lost 3 bases, J lost 6 bases, and 15 bases lay in between. CDR3 length equals 14 residues. The germline gives CDR1 GTSNPN, CDR2 SVGIG (reference sequence).

The chain is built from TRBV6-2 or TRBV6-3 and TRBJ1-5, with a possible D match to TRBD1 (5 bases). V was shortened by 2 bases and J by 3 bases, with 14 bases between the two germline ends. The V gene's germline CDR1 is MNHEY and CDR2 SVGEGT. The CDR3 is 16 residues long. The CDR3 here is CASSYPGGTTNQPQHF. CDR3 in DNA: TGTGCCAGCAGTTACCCCGGCGGGACTACCAATCAGCCCCAGCATTTT.

The J gene is TRBJ2-7, the V gene TRBV6-5, with D possibly TRBD2 on 5 matching bases. The CDR3 covers 15 residues. Trimming took 4 bases from V and 0 from J, leaving 13 bases between them. Germline values: CDR1 MNHEY, CDR2 SVGAGI. CDR3 DNA sequence: TGTGCCAGCAGTTTAGGACTCGAGAGCTCCTACGAGCAGTACTTC. It codes for CASSLGLESSYEQYF.

The chain carries TRBV28 and TRBJ1-5, with TRBD1 matching 8 bases. Trimming cost V 5 bases and J 6 bases; bases outside gene matches: 3. The length of the CDR3 is 13 residues. Germline values: CDR1 MDHEN, CDR2 SYDVKM. CDR3 DNA: TGTGCCAGCAGTCCAGGGGGCGTTCAGCCCCAGCATTTT. This encodes CASSPGGVQPQHF.